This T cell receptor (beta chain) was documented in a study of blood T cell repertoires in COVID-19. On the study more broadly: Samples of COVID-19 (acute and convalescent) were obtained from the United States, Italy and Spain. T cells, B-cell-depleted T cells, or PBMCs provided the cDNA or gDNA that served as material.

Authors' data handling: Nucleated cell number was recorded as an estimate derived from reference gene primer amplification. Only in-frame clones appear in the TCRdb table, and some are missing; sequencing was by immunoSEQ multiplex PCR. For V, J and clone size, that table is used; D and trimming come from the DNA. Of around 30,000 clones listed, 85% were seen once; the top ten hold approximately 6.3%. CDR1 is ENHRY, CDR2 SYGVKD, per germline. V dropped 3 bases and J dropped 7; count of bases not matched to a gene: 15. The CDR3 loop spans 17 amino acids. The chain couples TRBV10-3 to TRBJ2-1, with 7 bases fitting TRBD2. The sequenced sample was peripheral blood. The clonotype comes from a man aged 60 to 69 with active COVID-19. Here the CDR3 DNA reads TGTGCCATCAGTGAAGGGGTGCGAGGGAGGGCCAGTAATGAGCAGTTCTTC. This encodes CAISEGVRGRASNEQFF.